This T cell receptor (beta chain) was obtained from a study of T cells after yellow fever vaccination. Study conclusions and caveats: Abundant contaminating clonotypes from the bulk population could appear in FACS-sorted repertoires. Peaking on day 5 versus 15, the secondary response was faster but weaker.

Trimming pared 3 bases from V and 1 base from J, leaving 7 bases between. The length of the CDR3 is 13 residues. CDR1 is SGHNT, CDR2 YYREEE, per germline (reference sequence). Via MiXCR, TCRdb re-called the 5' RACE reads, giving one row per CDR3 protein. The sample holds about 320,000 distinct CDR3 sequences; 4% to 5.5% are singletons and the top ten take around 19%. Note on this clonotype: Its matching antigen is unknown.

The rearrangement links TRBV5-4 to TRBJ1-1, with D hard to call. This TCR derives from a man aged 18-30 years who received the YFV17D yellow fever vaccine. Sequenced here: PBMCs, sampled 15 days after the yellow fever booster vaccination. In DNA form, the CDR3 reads TGTGCCAGCAGCTCCGTCGCGAACACTGAAGCTTTCTTT. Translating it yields CASSSVANTEAFF.